The source of this T cell receptor beta chain is a study of T cell changes during pregnancy in multiple sclerosis. The germline V gene has CDR1 MGHRA and CDR2 YSYEKL. This CDR3 has 17 amino acids. V lost 5 bases to trimming and J lost 0 bases, with 17 bases between them. TCRdb's copy holds only in-frame clones and misses some; the assay was immunoSEQ multiplex PCR. This sample has about 21,000 clones; approximately 90% occur once, and the top ten carry 0.65% to 0.85%. V usage is TRBV4-1 and J usage is TRBJ1-3; possible D gene TRBD1, 5 bases. The source is a female donor with multiple sclerosis, enrolled in a pregnancy study. The sample in question was CD4+ T cells from peripheral blood mononuclear cells, obtained in the third trimester of pregnancy. CDR3 in amino acids: CASSSRPGVLSGNTIYF. For the CDR3, the DNA is TGCGCCAGCAGCTCCCGCCCGGGGGTCCTCTCTGGAAACACCATATATTTT.